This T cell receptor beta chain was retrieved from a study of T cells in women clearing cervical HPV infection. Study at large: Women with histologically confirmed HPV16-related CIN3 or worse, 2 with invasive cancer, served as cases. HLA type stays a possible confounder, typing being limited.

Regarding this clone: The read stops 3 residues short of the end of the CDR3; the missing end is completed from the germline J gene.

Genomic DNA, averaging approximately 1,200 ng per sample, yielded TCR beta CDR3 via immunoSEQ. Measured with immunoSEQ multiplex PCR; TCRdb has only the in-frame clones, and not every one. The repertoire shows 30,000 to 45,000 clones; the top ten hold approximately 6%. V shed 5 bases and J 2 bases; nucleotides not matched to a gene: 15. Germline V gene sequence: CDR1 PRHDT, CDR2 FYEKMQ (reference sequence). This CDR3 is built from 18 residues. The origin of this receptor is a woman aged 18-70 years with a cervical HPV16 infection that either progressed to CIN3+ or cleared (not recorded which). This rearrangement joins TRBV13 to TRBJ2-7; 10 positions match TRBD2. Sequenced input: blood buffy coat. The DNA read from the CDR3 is TGTGCCAGCAGCCACAGGGGTTCGACTAGCGGGTTTACCTACGAG. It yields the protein CASSHRGSTSGFTYE. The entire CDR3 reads CASSHRGSTSGFTYEQYF.